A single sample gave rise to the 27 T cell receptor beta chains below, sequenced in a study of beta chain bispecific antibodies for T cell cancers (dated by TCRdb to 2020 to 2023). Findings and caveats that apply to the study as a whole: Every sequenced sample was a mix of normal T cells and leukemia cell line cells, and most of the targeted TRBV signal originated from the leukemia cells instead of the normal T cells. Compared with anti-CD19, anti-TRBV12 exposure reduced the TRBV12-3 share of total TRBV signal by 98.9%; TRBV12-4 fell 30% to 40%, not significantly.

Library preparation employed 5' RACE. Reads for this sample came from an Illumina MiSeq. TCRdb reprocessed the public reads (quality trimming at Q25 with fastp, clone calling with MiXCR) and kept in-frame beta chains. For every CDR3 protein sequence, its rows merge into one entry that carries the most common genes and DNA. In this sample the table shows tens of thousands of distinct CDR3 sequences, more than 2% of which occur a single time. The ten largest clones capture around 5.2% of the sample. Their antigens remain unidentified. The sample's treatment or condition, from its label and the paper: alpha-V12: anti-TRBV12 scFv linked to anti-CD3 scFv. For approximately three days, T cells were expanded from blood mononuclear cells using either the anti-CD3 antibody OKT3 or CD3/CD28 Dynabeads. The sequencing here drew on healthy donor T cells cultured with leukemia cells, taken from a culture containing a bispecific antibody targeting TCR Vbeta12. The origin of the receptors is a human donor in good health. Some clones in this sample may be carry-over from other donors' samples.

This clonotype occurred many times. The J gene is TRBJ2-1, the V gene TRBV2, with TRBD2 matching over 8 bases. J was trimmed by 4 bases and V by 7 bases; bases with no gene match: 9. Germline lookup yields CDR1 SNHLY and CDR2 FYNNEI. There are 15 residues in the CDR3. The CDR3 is CASKFGGGIYNEQFF. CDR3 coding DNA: TGTGCCAGCAAATTTGGCGGGGGGATATACAATGAGCAGTTCTTC. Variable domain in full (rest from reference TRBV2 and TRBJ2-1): EPEVTQTPSHQVTQMGQEVILRCVPISNHLYFYWYRQILGQKVEFLVSFYNNEISEKSEIFDDQFSVERPDGSNFTLKIRSTKLEDSAMYFCASKFGGGIYNEQFFGPGTRLTVL.

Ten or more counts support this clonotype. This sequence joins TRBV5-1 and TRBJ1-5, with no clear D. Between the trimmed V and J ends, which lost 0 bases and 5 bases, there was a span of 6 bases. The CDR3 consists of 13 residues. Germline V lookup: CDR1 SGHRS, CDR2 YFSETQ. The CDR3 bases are TGCGCCAGCAGCTTGGCCGTTGATCAGCCCCAGCATTTT. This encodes CASSLAVDQPQHF.

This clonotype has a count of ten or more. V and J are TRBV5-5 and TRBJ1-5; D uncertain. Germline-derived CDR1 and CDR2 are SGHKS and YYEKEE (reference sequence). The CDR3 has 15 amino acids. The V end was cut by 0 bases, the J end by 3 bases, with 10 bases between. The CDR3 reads CASSLVAGDNQPQHF. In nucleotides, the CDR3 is TGTGCCAGCAGCTTGGTCGCAGGAGACAATCAGCCCCAGCATTTT.

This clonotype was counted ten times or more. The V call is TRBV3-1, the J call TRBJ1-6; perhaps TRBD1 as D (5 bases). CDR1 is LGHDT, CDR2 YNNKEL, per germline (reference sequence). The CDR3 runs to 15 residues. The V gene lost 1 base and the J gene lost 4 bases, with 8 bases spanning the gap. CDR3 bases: TGTGCCAGCAGCCAAGCGGGGCTTTATAATTCACCCCTCCACTTT. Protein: CASSQAGLYNSPLHF. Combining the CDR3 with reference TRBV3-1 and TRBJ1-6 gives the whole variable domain DTAVSQTPKYLVTQMGNDKSIKCEQNLGHDTMYWYKQDSKKFLKIMFSYNNKELIINETVPNRFSPKSPDKAHLNLHINSLELGDSAVYFCASSQAGLYNSPLHFGNGTRLTVT.

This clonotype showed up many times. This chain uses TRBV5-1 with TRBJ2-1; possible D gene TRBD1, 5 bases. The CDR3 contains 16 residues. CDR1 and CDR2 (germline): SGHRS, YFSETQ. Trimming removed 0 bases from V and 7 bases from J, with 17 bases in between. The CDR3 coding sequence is TGCGCCAGCAGCTTGGTACTAAGCCAGGGTGGGAATGAGCAGTTCTTC. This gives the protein CASSLVLSQGGNEQFF.

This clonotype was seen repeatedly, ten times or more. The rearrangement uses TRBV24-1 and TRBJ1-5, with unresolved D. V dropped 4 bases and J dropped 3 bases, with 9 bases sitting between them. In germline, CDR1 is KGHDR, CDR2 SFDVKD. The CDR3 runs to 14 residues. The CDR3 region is CATSEGQVNQPQHF. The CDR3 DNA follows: TGTGCCACCAGTGAAGGTCAGGTCAATCAGCCCCAGCATTTT.

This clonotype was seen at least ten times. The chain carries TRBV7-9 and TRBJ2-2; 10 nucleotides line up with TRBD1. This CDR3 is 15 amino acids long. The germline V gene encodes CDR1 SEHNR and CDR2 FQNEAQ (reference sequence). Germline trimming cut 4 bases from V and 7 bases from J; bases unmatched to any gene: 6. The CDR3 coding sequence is TGTGCCAGCAGCTCGGGACAGGGGTCCGTCGGGGAGCTGTTTTTT. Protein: CASSSGQGSVGELFF.

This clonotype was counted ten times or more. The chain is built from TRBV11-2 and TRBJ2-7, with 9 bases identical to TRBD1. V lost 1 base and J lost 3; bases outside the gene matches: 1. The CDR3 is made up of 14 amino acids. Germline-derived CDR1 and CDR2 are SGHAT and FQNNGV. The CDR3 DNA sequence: TGTGCCAGCAGCTTAGGGACAGGGGTCTACGAGCAGTACTTC. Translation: CASSLGTGVYEQYF.

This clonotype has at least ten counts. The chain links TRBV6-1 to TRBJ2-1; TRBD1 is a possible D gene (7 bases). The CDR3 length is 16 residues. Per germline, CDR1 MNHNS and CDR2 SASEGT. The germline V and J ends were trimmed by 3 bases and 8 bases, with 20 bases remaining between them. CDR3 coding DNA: TGTGCCAGCAGTGACCGCCTAGCAGGGGGGACGGATGAGCAGTTCTTC. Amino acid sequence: CASSDRLAGGTDEQFF.

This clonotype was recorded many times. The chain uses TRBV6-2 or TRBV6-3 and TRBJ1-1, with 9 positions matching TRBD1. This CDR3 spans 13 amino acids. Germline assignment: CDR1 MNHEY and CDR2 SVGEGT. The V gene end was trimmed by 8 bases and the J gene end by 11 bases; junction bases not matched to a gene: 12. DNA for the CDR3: TGTGCCAGCGGATACTCCGGGACAGGGCCGGCTTTCTTT. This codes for CASGYSGTGPAFF.

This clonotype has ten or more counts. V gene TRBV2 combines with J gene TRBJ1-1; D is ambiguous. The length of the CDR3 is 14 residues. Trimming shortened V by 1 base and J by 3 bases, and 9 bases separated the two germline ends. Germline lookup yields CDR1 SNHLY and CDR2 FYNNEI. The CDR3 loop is CASSEVGADTEAFF. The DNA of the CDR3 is TGTGCCAGCAGTGAAGTCGGAGCTGACACTGAAGCTTTCTTT. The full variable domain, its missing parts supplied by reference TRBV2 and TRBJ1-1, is EPEVTQTPSHQVTQMGQEVILRCVPISNHLYFYWYRQILGQKVEFLVSFYNNEISEKSEIFDDQFSVERPDGSNFTLKIRSTKLEDSAMYFCASSEVGADTEAFFGQGTRLTVV.

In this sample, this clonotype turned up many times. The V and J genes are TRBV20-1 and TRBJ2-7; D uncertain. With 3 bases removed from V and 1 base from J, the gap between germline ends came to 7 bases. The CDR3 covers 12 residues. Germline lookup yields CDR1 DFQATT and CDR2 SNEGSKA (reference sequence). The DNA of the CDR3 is TGCAGTGCTAGCAGAGGTTCCTACGAGCAGTACTTC. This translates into CSASRGSYEQYF.

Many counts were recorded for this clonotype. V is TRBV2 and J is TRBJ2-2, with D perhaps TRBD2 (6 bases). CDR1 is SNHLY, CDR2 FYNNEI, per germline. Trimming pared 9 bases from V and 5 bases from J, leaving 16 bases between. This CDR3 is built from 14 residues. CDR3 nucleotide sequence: TGTGCCAGGGACTTGACCGGAGGGACCGGGGAGCTGTTTTTT. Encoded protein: CARDLTGGTGELFF.

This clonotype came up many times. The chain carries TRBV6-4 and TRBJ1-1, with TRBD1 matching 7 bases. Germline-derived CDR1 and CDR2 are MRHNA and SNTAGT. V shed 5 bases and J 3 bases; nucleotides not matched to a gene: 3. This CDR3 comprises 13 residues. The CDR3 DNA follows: TGTGCCAGCAGTACCACAGGGGACACTGAAGCTTTCTTT. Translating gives CASSTTGDTEAFF.

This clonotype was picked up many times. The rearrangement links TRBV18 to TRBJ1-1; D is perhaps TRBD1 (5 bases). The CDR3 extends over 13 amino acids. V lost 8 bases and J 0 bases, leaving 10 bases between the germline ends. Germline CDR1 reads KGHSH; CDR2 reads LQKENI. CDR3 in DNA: TGTGCCAGCCATCCGACAGTGAACACTGAAGCTTTCTTT. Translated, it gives CASHPTVNTEAFF.

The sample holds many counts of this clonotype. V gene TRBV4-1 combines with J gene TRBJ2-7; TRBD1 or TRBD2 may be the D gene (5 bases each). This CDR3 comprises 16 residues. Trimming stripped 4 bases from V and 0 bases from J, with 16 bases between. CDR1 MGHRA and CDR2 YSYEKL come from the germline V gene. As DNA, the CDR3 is TGCGCCAGCAGCCTCCGCTCCGGGACCTACTCCTACGAGCAGTACTTC. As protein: CASSLRSGTYSYEQYF.

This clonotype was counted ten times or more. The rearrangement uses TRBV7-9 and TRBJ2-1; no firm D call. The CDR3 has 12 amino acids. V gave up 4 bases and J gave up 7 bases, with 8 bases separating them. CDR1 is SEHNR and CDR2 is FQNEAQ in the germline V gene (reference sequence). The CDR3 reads CASSSGSNEQFF. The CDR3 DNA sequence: TGTGCCAGCAGCTCCGGGTCAAATGAGCAGTTCTTC.

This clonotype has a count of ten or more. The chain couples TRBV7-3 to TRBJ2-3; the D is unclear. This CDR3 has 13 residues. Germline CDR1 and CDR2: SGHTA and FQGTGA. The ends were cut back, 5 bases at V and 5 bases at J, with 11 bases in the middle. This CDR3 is CASSTQYGDTQYF. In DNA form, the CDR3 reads TGTGCCAGCAGCACCCAATACGGAGATACGCAGTATTTT.

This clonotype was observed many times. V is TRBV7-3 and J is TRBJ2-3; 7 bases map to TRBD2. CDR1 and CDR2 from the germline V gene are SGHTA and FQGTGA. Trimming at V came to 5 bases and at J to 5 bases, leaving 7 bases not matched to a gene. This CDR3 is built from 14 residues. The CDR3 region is CASSVTGEGDTQYF. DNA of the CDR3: TGTGCCAGCAGCGTTACGGGGGAGGGAGATACGCAGTATTTT.

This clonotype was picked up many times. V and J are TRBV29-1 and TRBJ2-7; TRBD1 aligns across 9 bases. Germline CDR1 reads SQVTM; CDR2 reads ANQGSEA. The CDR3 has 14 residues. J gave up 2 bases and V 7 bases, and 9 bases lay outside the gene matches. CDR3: CSALPRDRAYEQYF. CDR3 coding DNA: TGCAGCGCCCTGCCGAGGGACAGGGCCTACGAGCAGTACTTC.

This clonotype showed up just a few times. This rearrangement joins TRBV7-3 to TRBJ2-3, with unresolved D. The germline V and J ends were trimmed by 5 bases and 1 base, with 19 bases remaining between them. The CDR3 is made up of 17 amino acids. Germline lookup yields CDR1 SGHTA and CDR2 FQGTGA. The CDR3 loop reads CASSLKACLPCTDTQYF. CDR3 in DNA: TGTGCCAGCAGCCTAAAGGCCTGCCTTCCGTGCACAGATACGCAGTATTTT.

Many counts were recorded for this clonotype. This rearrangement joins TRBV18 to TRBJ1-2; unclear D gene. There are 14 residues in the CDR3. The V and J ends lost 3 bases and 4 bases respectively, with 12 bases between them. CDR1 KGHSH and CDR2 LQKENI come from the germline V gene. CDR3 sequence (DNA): TGTGCCAGCTCACCGGAGTCGGACTTCTATGGCTACACCTTC. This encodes CASSPESDFYGYTF.

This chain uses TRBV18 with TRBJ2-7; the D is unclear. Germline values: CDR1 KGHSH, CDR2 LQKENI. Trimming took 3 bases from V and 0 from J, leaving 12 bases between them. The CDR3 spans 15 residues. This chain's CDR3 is CASSPSTLNSYEQYF. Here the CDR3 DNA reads TGTGCCAGCTCACCGTCCACCCTTAACTCCTACGAGCAGTACTTC.

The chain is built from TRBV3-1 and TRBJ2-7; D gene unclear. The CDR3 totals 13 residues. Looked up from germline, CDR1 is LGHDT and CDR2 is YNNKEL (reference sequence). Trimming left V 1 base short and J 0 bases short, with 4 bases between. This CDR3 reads CASSQGVSYEQYF. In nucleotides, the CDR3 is TGTGCCAGCAGCCAAGGAGTCTCCTACGAGCAGTACTTC.

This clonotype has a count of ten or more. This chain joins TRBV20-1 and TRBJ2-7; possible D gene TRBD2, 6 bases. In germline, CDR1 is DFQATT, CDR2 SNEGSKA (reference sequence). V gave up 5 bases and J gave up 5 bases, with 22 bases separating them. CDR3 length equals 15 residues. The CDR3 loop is CSASSDAGSIHEQYF. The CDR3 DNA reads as TGCAGTGCTTCCTCGGATGCGGGGTCTATCCACGAGCAGTACTTC.

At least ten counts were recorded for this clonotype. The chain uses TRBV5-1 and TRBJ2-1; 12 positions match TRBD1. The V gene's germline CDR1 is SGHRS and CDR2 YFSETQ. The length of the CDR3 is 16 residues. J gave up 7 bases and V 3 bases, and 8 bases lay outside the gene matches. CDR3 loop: CASSWPGQGARNEQFF. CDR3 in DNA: TGCGCCAGCAGCTGGCCGGGACAGGGGGCTCGGAATGAGCAGTTCTTC.

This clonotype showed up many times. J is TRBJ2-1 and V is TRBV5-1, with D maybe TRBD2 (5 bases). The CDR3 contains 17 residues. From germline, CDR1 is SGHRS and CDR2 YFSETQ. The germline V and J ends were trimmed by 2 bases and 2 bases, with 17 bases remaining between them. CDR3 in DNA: TGCGCCAGCAGCTTAAGACGGACTGCGTTCGCCTACAATGAGCAGTTCTTC. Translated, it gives CASSLRRTAFAYNEQFF.